What follows are 23 T cell receptor beta chains derived from one specimen sequenced in a study of blood T cell repertoires in COVID-19. The method was immunoSEQ multiplex PCR; TCRdb's version includes in-frame clones alone and lacks a portion of them. The sample holds about 220,000 clones, around 85% seen once. Source material: PBMCs or T cells enriched from blood (not recorded which). Receptors were obtained from a woman in her thirties or forties with acute COVID-19.

The rearrangement links TRBV7-2 to TRBJ1-6; 9 bases match TRBD1. Germline V CDR1 and CDR2: SGHTA, FQGNSA. The CDR3 totals 17 residues. J lost 4 bases, V lost 4 bases, and 8 bases had no gene match. As DNA, the CDR3 is TGTGCCAGCAGCTATGGTGGGACAGGGATATATAATTCACCCCTCCACTTT. Protein sequence: CASSYGGTGIYNSPLHF.

This clone was seen once. The V and J genes are TRBV4-2 and TRBJ1-2; maybe TRBD1 (6 bases). Germline-derived CDR1 and CDR2 are LGHNA and YNFKEQ. There are 15 residues in the CDR3. Trimming shortened V by 0 bases and J by 8 bases, and 16 bases separated the two germline ends. The CDR3 loop reads CASSQDFGQGKGYTF. CDR3 nucleotides: TGTGCCAGCAGCCAAGATTTCGGGCAGGGGAAGGGCTACACCTTC.

The J gene is TRBJ2-1, the V gene TRBV14, with a possible D match to TRBD2 (6 bases). CDR1 is SGHDN and CDR2 is FVKESK in the germline V gene. V shed 3 bases and J shed 3 bases, with 9 bases lying between them. The CDR3 is 14 amino acids. CDR3 coding DNA: TGTGCCAGCAGCCAGAGGGGAGGCTACAATGAGCAGTTCTTC. This sequence encodes CASSQRGGYNEQFF.

The chain couples TRBV28 to TRBJ2-4; 7 bases fit TRBD2. The J segment lost 8 bases and the V segment lost 7 bases, leaving 11 bases of the junction unmatched. CDR1 MDHEN and CDR2 SYDVKM come from the germline V gene. This CDR3 has 14 residues. The CDR3: CASIPGGGVHIQYF. The CDR3 nucleotides are TGTGCCAGCATCCCCGGTGGGGGGGTACACATTCAGTACTTC.

The V gene is TRBV11-2, the J gene TRBJ1-1; 9 nucleotides match TRBD1. Losses at the gene ends were 3 bases for V and 5 bases for J; bases not matched to a gene: 1. The CDR3 spans 13 residues. Per germline, CDR1 SGHAT and CDR2 FQNNGV. The CDR3 region is CASSLGTGTEAFF. CDR3 sequence (DNA): TGTGCCAGCAGCTTGGGGACAGGGACTGAAGCTTTCTTT.

J is TRBJ2-2 and V is TRBV4-3; no reliable D call. Germline assignment: CDR1 LGHNA and CDR2 YSLEER. The CDR3 runs to 12 residues. The germline V and J ends were trimmed by 1 base and 5 bases, with 2 bases remaining between them. Here the CDR3 DNA reads TGCGCCAGCAGCCAAGTAACCGGGGAGCTGTTTTTT. Translated: CASSQVTGELFF.

This clone is judged medium-sized. The CDR3, as DNA: TGTGCCAGCAGCTTTACAGGGAGTAACCCCTACGAGCAGTACTTC. This encodes CASSFTGSNPYEQYF. The J gene is TRBJ2-7, the V gene TRBV7-9, with D maybe TRBD1 (6 bases). CDR1 and CDR2 from the germline V gene are SEHNR and FQNEAQ (reference sequence). Trimming took 3 bases from V and 2 from J, leaving 14 bases between them. CDR3 length: 15 residues.

This chain joins TRBV6-2 or TRBV6-3 and TRBJ2-1; 7 bases are shared with TRBD1. Germline V gene data show CDR1 as MNHEY and CDR2 as SVGEGT. This CDR3 has 13 amino acids. Trimming cost V 5 bases and J 9 bases; bases outside gene matches: 7. For the CDR3, the DNA is TGTGCCAGCAGTAGTGGCAACAGGGGTGAGCAGTTCTTC. Its translation: CASSSGNRGEQFF.

This clone was counted only a few times. This chain joins TRBV10-3 and TRBJ1-1; D ambiguous. Germline V gene sequence: CDR1 ENHRY, CDR2 SYGVKD. V shed 0 bases and J shed 8 bases, with 7 bases lying between them. The CDR3 extends over 12 amino acids. The DNA for the CDR3 is TGTGCCATCAGTGAGTCGGGCAAGGAAGCTTTCTTT. Its translation is CAISESGKEAFF.

The chain links TRBV7-9 to TRBJ1-4; D is ambiguous. The CDR3 runs 15 residues. Germline CDR1 reads SEHNR; CDR2 reads FQNEAQ (reference sequence). V was pared by 3 bases and J by 0 bases, with 8 bases between. CDR3 nucleotide sequence: TGTGCCAGCAGCTTCGTCGGGGCAACTAATGAAAAACTGTTTTTT. Residues: CASSFVGATNEKLFF.

The CDR3 here is CASSGQGSGANVLTF. Here the CDR3 DNA reads TGTGCCAGCAGTGGACAGGGCTCTGGGGCCAACGTCCTGACTTTC. The chain is built from TRBV28 and TRBJ2-6; 8 nucleotides match TRBD1. Germline V gene lookup returns CDR1 MDHEN and CDR2 SYDVKM. The CDR3 totals 15 residues. V was pared by 5 bases and J by 0 bases, with 0 bases of the junction left unmatched.

The rearrangement joins TRBV5-1 to TRBJ2-7; D is unclear. Between the trimmed V and J ends, which lost 4 bases and 3 bases, there was a span of 11 bases. Germline lookup yields CDR1 SGHRS and CDR2 YFSETQ. This CDR3 region has 13 residues. CDR3 protein: CASSNPYSYEQYF. DNA for the CDR3: TGCGCCAGCAGCAACCCGTACAGCTACGAGCAGTACTTC. Looking up the rest from reference TRBV5-1 and TRBJ2-7 gives the full variable domain: KAGVTQTPRYLIKTRGQQVTLSCSPISGHRSVSWYQQTPGQGLQFLFEYFSETQRNKGNFPGRFSGRQFSNSRSEMNVSTLELGDSALYLCASSNPYSYEQYFGPGTRLTVT.

The rearrangement uses TRBV5-1 and TRBJ1-6; 7 nucleotides line up with TRBD1. Germline values: CDR1 SGHRS, CDR2 YFSETQ. The CDR3 consists of 15 residues. J lost 9 bases, V lost 0 bases, and 6 bases had no gene match. This chain's CDR3 is CASSLVQGKGSPLHF. The CDR3 DNA is TGCGCCAGCAGCTTGGTACAGGGGAAGGGTTCACCCCTCCACTTT. Together with reference TRBV5-1 and TRBJ1-6, the CDR3 gives the full variable domain: KAGVTQTPRYLIKTRGQQVTLSCSPISGHRSVSWYQQTPGQGLQFLFEYFSETQRNKGNFPGRFSGRQFSNSRSEMNVSTLELGDSALYLCASSLVQGKGSPLHFGNGTRLTVT.

The count of this clone is one. The chain uses TRBV9 and TRBJ1-2, with TRBD1 identical over 7 bases. V lost 3 bases, J lost 5 bases, and 10 bases stayed unmatched. Germline CDR1 is SGDLS and CDR2 is YYNGEE. This CDR3 contains 15 residues. The CDR3 DNA reads as TGTGCCAGCAGCGCCGCAGGCAGGGGGAGGTATGGCTACACCTTC. This codes for CASSAAGRGRYGYTF.

The chain is built from TRBV15 and TRBJ1-1; no clear D gene. The CDR3 runs 14 residues. Germline CDR1 and CDR2: LNHNV and YYDKDF (reference sequence). The V gene lost 7 bases and the J gene lost 2 bases, with 14 bases spanning the gap. In nucleotides, the CDR3 is TGTGCCACCACCCCCCAGCGGGAAAACACTGAAGCTTTCTTT. Translated: CATTPQRENTEAFF.

Here the CDR3 reads CASSQGTSGGARETQYF. The CDR3 DNA sequence: TGTGCCAGCAGCCAAGGAACTAGCGGGGGGGCGAGGGAGACCCAGTACTTC. This rearrangement joins TRBV4-2 to TRBJ2-5; TRBD2 aligns across 13 bases. The germline V gene has CDR1 LGHNA and CDR2 YNFKEQ. V dropped 1 base and J dropped 5; count of bases not matched to a gene: 7. The CDR3 runs 17 residues.

This CDR3 reads CSVFSSQGYGYTF. CDR3 sequence (DNA): TGCAGCGTTTTTTCCAGTCAGGGCTATGGCTACACCTTC. The rearrangement uses TRBV29-1 and TRBJ1-2; TRBD1 is a possible D gene (5 bases). V lost 5 bases and J 4 bases, leaving 14 bases between the germline ends. Germline V gene data show CDR1 as SQVTM and CDR2 as ANQGSEA. This CDR3 region has 13 residues.

V and J are TRBV4-1 and TRBJ1-1; no clear D. Germline V lookup: CDR1 MGHRA, CDR2 YSYEKL. CDR3 size: 15 residues. The ends were cut back, 1 base at V and 0 bases at J, with 9 bases in the middle. CDR3 in amino acids: CASSQGEGLNTEAFF. As DNA, the CDR3 is TGCGCCAGCAGCCAAGGGGAGGGCTTGAACACTGAAGCTTTCTTT.

This chain uses TRBV11-1 with TRBJ1-1; TRBD1 might be the D (5 bases). CDR1 is SGHAT and CDR2 is FQDESV in the germline V gene (reference sequence). The CDR3 runs to 16 residues. Between the trimmed V and J ends, which lost 1 base and 0 bases, there was a span of 12 bases. The DNA of the CDR3 is TGTGCCAGCAGCTTAGTGGAGGGACTCATGAACACTGAAGCTTTCTTT. It yields the protein CASSLVEGLMNTEAFF.

The chain has TRBV6-5 and TRBJ2-7, with D possibly TRBD2 on 5 matching bases. Germline assignment: CDR1 MNHEY and CDR2 SVGAGI. Trimming removed 7 bases at V and 2 bases at J, with 15 bases between. The CDR3 is 14 residues long. CDR3 loop: CASIEASGTYEQYF. The CDR3 DNA sequence: TGTGCCAGCATCGAGGCTTCCGGGACCTACGAGCAGTACTTC.

The chain recombines TRBV2 with TRBJ2-5, with 9 bases fitting TRBD1. The CDR3 spans 13 residues. Trimming at V came to 10 bases and at J to 4 bases, leaving 7 bases not matched to a gene. Germline V gene lookup returns CDR1 SNHLY and CDR2 FYNNEI. The CDR3 DNA reads TGTGCCATCCGGGACAGGGACGGAGAGACCCAGTACTTC. This gives the protein CAIRDRDGETQYF.

This clone is a singleton in its sample. The CDR3 is CASSPSGVYNEQFF. The CDR3 nucleotides read TGTGCCAGCAGTCCCTCAGGGGTCTACAATGAGCAGTTCTTC. The chain uses TRBV28 and TRBJ2-1, with a possible D match to TRBD1 (6 bases). V was trimmed by 5 bases and J by 3 bases, leaving 11 bases between them. The CDR3 has 14 residues. Per germline, CDR1 MDHEN and CDR2 SYDVKM.

This clone has only one observation. This rearrangement joins TRBV6-6 to TRBJ1-5, with D perhaps TRBD1 (6 bases). This CDR3 spans 15 amino acids. Deletions cut 6 bases from V and 5 bases from J, with 17 bases between. From germline, CDR1 is MNHNY and CDR2 SVGAGI (reference sequence). CDR3 nucleotide sequence: TGTGCCAGCAGCCAAGAGAAAGGGGGTCATCAGCCCCAGCATTTT. Protein: CASSQEKGGHQPQHF.